A selection of T cell receptor beta chains follows, all from one sample in a study of Graves' ophthalmopathy and Graves' hyperthyroidism. MiXCR, applied by TCRdb to the multiplex PCR reads, yields one record per CDR3 protein. The sample shows 560,000 or so distinct CDR3 sequences, roughly 39% of them seen only once. Input material: peripheral blood or thyroid tissue (not recorded which). Receptor source: an adult man with Graves' hyperthyroidism. CDR3s leave out the opening cysteine and the closing phenylalanine or tryptophan.

TRBV10-2	TRBJ2-7	ASNRESNTYEQY
TRBV11-2	TRBJ1-5	ASSRGQGNQPQH
TRBV29-1	TRBJ2-7	SVVWTETYEQY
TRBV10-3	TRBJ1-1	ASSSARGRINTEAF
TRBV9	TRBJ1-6	ASSVAGETNSPLH
TRBV12-3/TRBV12-4	TRBJ1-4	ASSFFGGGKLF
TRBV12-3/TRBV12-4	TRBJ2-7	ASSLASAYEQY
TRBV7-9	TRBJ2-7	ASSLSGGPYEQY
TRBV12-3/TRBV12-4	TRBJ1-2	ASSDRGYGYT
TRBV10-2	TRBJ1-2	ASSVGGLATYGYT
TRBV28	TRBJ2-7	ASSFLDRGYEQY
TRBV20-1	TRBJ1-1	SASSREWSEAF
TRBV3-1	TRBJ2-5	ASSQRGQETQY
TRBV6-5	TRBJ1-2	ASSYSTGGSGYT
TRBV12-3/TRBV12-4	TRBJ2-5	ASSLVWSGRETQY
TRBV7-8	TRBJ1-4	ASQAGIDEKLF
TRBV2	TRBJ1-4	ASSVQQETTNEKPF
TRBV9	TRBJ1-6	ASSPRTGGLSPLH
TRBV3-1	TRBJ2-7	ASSELGEQY
TRBV18	TRBJ1-2	ASLPQEGSYGYT
TRBV27	TRBJ1-2	VSRGSGRPDFDGYT
TRBV19	TRBJ1-1	ASSPGSLSPPEAF
TRBV20-1	TRBJ2-7	SATRTAHWYPYEQY
TRBV5-8	TRBJ1-2	ASSRDRVSVYT
TRBV15	TRBJ2-7	ATSGQRSYEQY
TRBV7-2	.	ASSFSGTEQF
TRBV7-6	TRBJ2-5	ARIWEETQY
TRBV20-1	TRBJ2-7	SAILLAGLSYEQY
TRBV10-2	TRBJ1-4	ASRKRQGLDEKLF